The next 16 T cell receptor beta chains were all read from a single sample in a study of shared clonotypes between healthy human individuals. Naive CD8 isolation took CD45RO-negative cells positively selected for CCR7 and excluded terminally differentiated effector memory CD45RA+ cells. The data were produced by immunoSEQ multiplex PCR, yet TCRdb's version contains in-frame clones alone and is incomplete. This table has about 2 million clones, roughly 94% appearing once. The sample comprised naive CD8+ T cells sorted from blood. The receptors were sampled from a man aged 18 to 30 in good health.

The chain employs TRBV7-8 and TRBJ1-3, with a possible D match to TRBD1 (5 bases). CDR3 size: 14 residues. CDR1 and CDR2 (germline): SGHVS, FQNEAQ. V was shortened by 7 bases and J by 2 bases, with 12 bases between the two germline ends. DNA for the CDR3: TGTGCCAGCATTGGCGAAGGGGCTGGAAACACCATATATTTT. Protein: CASIGEGAGNTIYF. Combining the CDR3 with reference TRBV7-8 and TRBJ1-3 gives the whole variable domain GAGVSQSPRYKVAKRGQDVALRCDPISGHVSLFWYQQALGQGPEFLTYFQNEAQLDKSGLPSDRFFAERPEGSVSTLKIQRTQQEDSAVYLCASIGEGAGNTIYFGEGSWLTVV.

CDR3 sequence: CASSSRTGENTEAFF. The CDR3 DNA is TGTGCCAGCAGCTCCCGGACAGGGGAGAACACTGAAGCTTTCTTT. The chain has TRBV9 and TRBJ1-1; 9 nucleotides line up with TRBD1. Per germline, CDR1 SGDLS and CDR2 YYNGEE. CDR3 length: 15 residues. V lost 4 bases and J lost 1; bases outside the gene matches: 5.

This sequence joins TRBV10-2 and TRBJ1-3, with D possibly TRBD1 on 6 matching bases. V gave up 3 bases and J gave up 8 bases, with 14 bases separating them. The CDR3 has 14 amino acids. Germline loops: CDR1 WSHSY, CDR2 SAAADI. The CDR3 DNA is TGCGCCAGCAGTGACGGGGGGGGCGGTTACACCATATATTTT. This encodes CASSDGGGGYTIYF.

The chain recombines TRBV20-1 with TRBJ1-2; no reliable D call. In germline, CDR1 is DFQATT, CDR2 SNEGSKA (reference sequence). The CDR3 extends over 10 amino acids. V was cut by 0 bases and J by 9 bases, with 5 bases left in between. DNA of the CDR3: TGCAGTGCTAGAGATGGGAGCTACACCTTC. Translating gives CSARDGSYTF.

V gene TRBV2 combines with J gene TRBJ2-7; 8 bases are a match to TRBD1. This CDR3 has 14 amino acids. Germline CDR1 reads SNHLY; CDR2 reads FYNNEI. V was pared by 5 bases and J by 0 bases, with 3 bases of the junction left unmatched. Here the CDR3 DNA reads TGTGCCAGCAGTTCGACAGGGGACTCCTACGAGCAGTACTTC. It translates to CASSSTGDSYEQYF.

The V and J genes are TRBV4-3 and TRBJ2-7; 8 bases map to TRBD2. The germline CDR1 and CDR2 sequences are LGHNA and YSLEER. This CDR3 is built from 15 residues. The trim removed 5 bases at V and 2 bases at J, leaving 8 bases unmatched. Here the CDR3 DNA reads TGCGCCAGCAGCAACGGACTAGCCGGCACCTACGAGCAGTACTTC. Translation gives CASSNGLAGTYEQYF.

On this clone itself: One junction end disagrees with the germline gene, perhaps due to a read error. The chain employs TRBV30 and TRBJ1-6; D is perhaps TRBD1 (5 bases). CDR1 and CDR2 from the germline V gene are GTSNPN and SVGIG (reference sequence). CDR3 length equals 16 residues. CDR3 protein: CARSVRRRTNNSPLHF. CDR3 bases: TGTGCCCGGAGTGTACGGCGGAGGACAAATAATTCACCCCTCCACTTT.

This clone was counted between two and nine times. The chain couples TRBV11-2 to TRBJ1-1; no clear D gene. The CDR3 loop spans 11 amino acids. V shed 6 bases and J shed 0 bases, with 2 bases lying between them. The germline gives CDR1 SGHAT, CDR2 FQNNGV. This CDR3 reads CASRLNTEAFF. In nucleotides, the CDR3 is TGTGCCAGCAGGTTGAACACTGAAGCTTTCTTT.

V gene TRBV10-2 combines with J gene TRBJ2-2; maybe TRBD2 (6 bases). CDR3 length equals 18 residues. In germline, CDR1 is WSHSY, CDR2 SAAADI. Trimming pared 0 bases from V and 6 bases from J, leaving 20 bases between. CDR3 in DNA: TGCGCCAGCAGTGAGTCTTCGGTCGGAGGGCCAGGCTCCGGGGAGCTGTTTTTT. It codes for CASSESSVGGPGSGELFF.

CDR3 nucleotides: TGCGCCAGCAGCTCCCCCGGGGGCCTAGGTAGAGCTTTCTTT. It codes for CASSSPGGLGRAFF. The chain carries TRBV5-1 and TRBJ1-1; possibly TRBD1 for D (6 bases). V was clipped by 3 bases and J by 10 bases, with 19 bases between them. Germline V gives CDR1 SGHRS, CDR2 YFSETQ. This CDR3 is 14 amino acids long.

Notes on this clone: The same CDR3 can be traced to other DNA sequences in this sample. The chain carries TRBV4-1 and TRBJ1-2, with 7 bases matching TRBD1. The junction had 3 bases not matched to a gene; V was cut back by 0 bases and J by 2 bases. The CDR3 consists of 15 residues. Germline V gene sequence: CDR1 MGHRA, CDR2 YSYEKL. The CDR3 here is CASSQDPTGNYGYTF. Here the CDR3 DNA reads TGCGCCAGCAGCCAAGATCCGACAGGGAACTATGGCTACACCTTC.

This chain connects TRBV27 to TRBJ1-3; 7 positions match TRBD1. The germline V gene has CDR1 MNHEY and CDR2 SMNVEV (reference sequence). V shed 4 bases, J shed 8 bases, and the junction held 8 bases outside the gene matches. This CDR3 contains 14 residues. Here the CDR3 DNA reads TGTGCCAGCAGTTCCTACAGGGGTGACGACACCATATATTTT. Protein product: CASSSYRGDDTIYF.

This chain links TRBV9 with TRBJ2-2; D ambiguous. The germline V and J ends were trimmed by 0 bases and 7 bases, with 13 bases remaining between them. Germline loops: CDR1 SGDLS, CDR2 YYNGEE. The length of the CDR3 is 15 residues. This chain's CDR3 is CASSVARSDGGELFF. The CDR3 nucleotides read TGTGCCAGCAGCGTAGCTAGGTCGGATGGCGGGGAGCTGTTTTTT.

This chain links TRBV7-9 with TRBJ1-2, with D possibly TRBD1 on 5 matching bases. This CDR3 has 14 amino acids. V was shortened by 5 bases and J by 4 bases, with 14 bases between the two germline ends. Germline lookup yields CDR1 SEHNR and CDR2 FQNEAQ (reference sequence). This CDR3 reads CASSPGTVLYGYTF. The CDR3 DNA reads as TGTGCCAGCAGCCCCGGGACGGTGCTCTATGGCTACACCTTC.

The chain has TRBV7-9 and TRBJ2-5; D gene uncertain. Germline CDR1 and CDR2: SEHNR and FQNEAQ (reference sequence). Between the trimmed V and J ends, which lost 6 bases and 5 bases, there was a span of 10 bases. The CDR3 is 12 amino acids. The CDR3 nucleotides are TGTGCCAGCAGGTCGCTCCGGGAGACCCAGTACTTC. Protein: CASRSLRETQYF.

The genes are TRBV4-1 and TRBJ2-7; the D is unclear. Germline CDR1 reads MGHRA; CDR2 reads YSYEKL. The CDR3 is made up of 16 amino acids. The V end was cut by 4 bases, the J end by 0 bases, with 16 bases between. The CDR3 region is CASSPEARPASYEQYF. CDR3 nucleotides: TGCGCCAGCAGCCCGGAAGCGAGACCGGCCTCCTACGAGCAGTACTTC.